This TCR beta chain was found in a study of blood T cell repertoires in COVID-19. This clone was detected only once. In the original analysis: Nucleated cell number was recorded as an estimate derived from reference gene primer amplification. Clones were sequenced by immunoSEQ multiplex PCR, and TCRdb holds only the in-frame ones, with some missing. From that table come the V and J calls and clone size; the DNA was used to work out D and trimming. The data show 100,000 to 130,000 clones, 70% to 90% seen once. The clonotype comes from a man in his forties or fifties with active or convalescent COVID-19. Input material: peripheral blood.

Written as DNA, the CDR3 is TGTGCCAGAAGCTTAGACAGGGCCTCCTACGAGCAGTACTTC. Translated: CARSLDRASYEQYF. The chain links TRBV7-5 to TRBJ2-7; TRBD1 is the table's D call and was not checked against the DNA. TRBV7-5 is flagged as a pseudogene. CDR3 size: 14 residues.